One and the same sample provided the 30 T cell receptor beta chains below, sequenced in a study of technical replicates of blood from several donors. Data came from immunoSEQ multiplex PCR; TCRdb stores just in-frame clones and leaves some out. This table holds about 80,000 clones, 95% to 97% found once. What was sequenced was T cells isolated from PBMCs. These receptors came from a human donor in good health.

This chain connects TRBV4-3 to TRBJ2-7; D ambiguous. Looked up from germline, CDR1 is LGHNA and CDR2 is YSLEER. This CDR3 is built from 14 residues. Deletions cut 0 bases from V and 8 bases from J, with 14 bases between. The CDR3 protein is CASSQDGGDVQQYF. The CDR3 DNA reads as TGCGCCAGCAGCCAAGATGGCGGAGACGTACAGCAGTACTTC.

The genes are TRBV5-1 and TRBJ1-2; weak D call: TRBD1 (5 bases). V was clipped by 4 bases and J by 5 bases, with 18 bases between them. Germline V gene sequence: CDR1 SGHRS, CDR2 YFSETQ. This CDR3 is built from 15 residues. CDR3 sequence (DNA): TGCGCCAGCAGCCCAGAAGAAGTGACAGTTTATGGCTACACCTTC. It specifies CASSPEEVTVYGYTF.

The genes are TRBV9 and TRBJ2-2; D is unresolved. V was trimmed by 4 bases and J by 7 bases, leaving 11 bases between them. There are 13 residues in the CDR3. From germline, CDR1 is SGDLS and CDR2 YYNGEE. CDR3 nucleotides: TGTGCCAGCAGCACCCTAGTAGGCGGGGAGCTGTTTTTT. This translates into CASSTLVGGELFF.

This clone was seen only a few times. V is TRBV28 and J is TRBJ1-5; D is unclear. Germline V gene lookup returns CDR1 MDHEN and CDR2 SYDVKM. V lost 6 bases, J lost 7 bases, and 16 bases lay in between. This CDR3 region has 14 residues. The CDR3 DNA is TGTGCCAGCAGCCCGTCTTTGGAGGGCCAGCCCCAGCATTTT. Protein sequence: CASSPSLEGQPQHF.

The CDR3 here is CASSLEGLSNEQFF. CDR3 bases: TGTGCCAGCAGCTTAGAGGGGCTATCCAATGAGCAGTTCTTC. The chain employs TRBV11-2 and TRBJ2-1; TRBD1 is a possible D gene (5 bases). The CDR3 totals 14 residues. Germline V gives CDR1 SGHAT, CDR2 FQNNGV. The V gene lost 0 bases and the J gene lost 6 bases, with 9 bases spanning the gap.

The chain employs TRBV29-1 and TRBJ1-1; D is unclear. This CDR3 has 11 residues. V was trimmed by 4 bases and J by 7 bases, leaving 10 bases between them. CDR1 SQVTM and CDR2 ANQGSEA come from the germline V gene. As DNA, the CDR3 is TGCAGCGTTGTTGTTGGAGATGAAGCTTTCTTT. Translation: CSVVVGDEAFF.

This sequence joins TRBV10-1 and TRBJ1-5; the D gene is possibly TRBD1 (5 bases). CDR3 length equals 14 residues. CDR1 and CDR2 from the germline V gene are WNHNN and SYGVQD (reference sequence). V lost 9 bases and J 1 base, leaving 13 bases between the germline ends. CDR3 sequence (DNA): TGCGCCAGTTTTCTGGACAAAAGCAATCAGCCCCAGCATTTT. Translated, it gives CASFLDKSNQPQHF.

The count of this clone is one. This chain links TRBV7-9 with TRBJ1-1, with D possibly TRBD1 on 5 matching bases. Trimming left V 6 bases short and J 3 bases short, with 11 bases between. The CDR3 spans 13 residues. Germline V gives CDR1 SEHNR, CDR2 FQNEAQ (reference sequence). CDR3 in amino acids: CASSSTGYTEAFF. CDR3 DNA: TGTGCCAGCAGTTCTACAGGTTACACTGAAGCTTTCTTT.

The chain combines TRBV6-6 with TRBJ1-4; TRBD1 might be the D (5 bases). The ends were cut back, 7 bases at V and 7 bases at J, with 13 bases in the middle. The CDR3 has 13 amino acids. Germline assignment: CDR1 MNHNY and CDR2 SVGAGI (reference sequence). CDR3 amino acids: CASTTTGVEKLFF. DNA for the CDR3: TGTGCCAGCACCACTACAGGAGTTGAAAAACTGTTTTTT.

This chain uses TRBV5-5 with TRBJ1-2; D perhaps matches TRBD1 (6 bases). The germline gives CDR1 SGHKS, CDR2 YYEKEE (reference sequence). Trimming removed 0 bases at V and 8 bases at J, with 14 bases between. The CDR3 is 14 residues long. DNA of the CDR3: TGTGCCAGCAGCTTGGGGGTCAGGGGAGCGGGCTACACCTTC. It encodes CASSLGVRGAGYTF.

The chain uses TRBV7-2 and TRBJ2-1; 13 bases line up with TRBD2. Trimming took 2 bases from V and 4 from J; bases not matched to a gene: 5. The CDR3 has 17 residues. CDR1 SGHTA and CDR2 FQGNSA come from the germline V gene. The CDR3 spells CASSLQKLAGGYNEQFF. CDR3 in DNA: TGTGCCAGCAGCTTACAAAAACTAGCGGGAGGGTACAATGAGCAGTTCTTC.

V usage is TRBV7-2 and J usage is TRBJ1-1, with unresolved D. The CDR3 runs 15 residues. Germline loops: CDR1 SGHTA, CDR2 FQGNSA. The ends were cut back, 2 bases at V and 0 bases at J, with 10 bases in the middle. The CDR3 spells CASSLREILNTEAFF. Written as DNA, the CDR3 is TGTGCCAGCAGCTTACGGGAAATACTGAACACTGAAGCTTTCTTT.

This chain links TRBV2 with TRBJ1-3; no firm D call. Germline assignment: CDR1 SNHLY and CDR2 FYNNEI. V was clipped by 1 base and J by 3 bases, with 4 bases between them. This CDR3 spans 13 amino acids. The CDR3 protein is CASSEDFGNTIYF. CDR3 sequence (DNA): TGTGCCAGCAGTGAAGACTTTGGAAACACCATATATTTT.

This clone was seen a single time. The genes are TRBV5-1 and TRBJ2-1; the D is unclear. V lost 5 bases to trimming and J lost 4 bases, with 13 bases between them. CDR3 length equals 14 residues. The germline gives CDR1 SGHRS, CDR2 YFSETQ. CDR3 sequence: CASRWSGGYNEQFF. In nucleotides, the CDR3 is TGCGCCAGCAGGTGGTCGGGTGGATACAATGAGCAGTTCTTC. The entire variable domain, with the rest obtained from reference TRBV5-1 and TRBJ2-1, is as follows: KAGVTQTPRYLIKTRGQQVTLSCSPISGHRSVSWYQQTPGQGLQFLFEYFSETQRNKGNFPGRFSGRQFSNSRSEMNVSTLELGDSALYLCASRWSGGYNEQFFGPGTRLTVL.

This sequence joins TRBV6-5 and TRBJ2-7; 7 bases agree with TRBD1. The germline V gene encodes CDR1 MNHEY and CDR2 SVGAGI. The CDR3 is 14 residues long. The V segment lost 2 bases and the J segment 7 bases; nucleotides outside the gene matches: 8. In DNA, the CDR3 is TGTGCCAGCAGTTACCCGACAGGGCTAGGGGAGCAGTACTTC. As protein: CASSYPTGLGEQYF.

V is TRBV5-8 and J is TRBJ2-7; D gene uncertain. This CDR3 comprises 13 residues. Germline CDR1 SGHTS, CDR2 YDEGEE. Trimming took 4 bases from V and 5 from J, leaving 13 bases between them. CDR3 residues: CASSVWASNEQYF. CDR3 DNA: TGTGCCAGCAGCGTCTGGGCGAGCAACGAGCAGTACTTC.

The genes are TRBV6-1 and TRBJ2-7; 15 bases match TRBD2. Trimming cost V 6 bases and J 11 bases; bases outside gene matches: 8. The CDR3 runs to 14 residues. CDR1 MNHNS and CDR2 SASEGT come from the germline V gene. CDR3 amino acids: CASRAGLAGGLEYF. CDR3 coding DNA: TGTGCCAGCAGGGCGGGACTAGCGGGAGGTTTGGAGTACTTC.

This clone was found once. The rearrangement uses TRBV30 and TRBJ2-1; the D gene is possibly TRBD2 (5 bases). CDR1 is GTSNPN, CDR2 SVGIG, per germline (reference sequence). The CDR3 extends over 16 amino acids. Trimming shortened V by 0 bases and J by 0 bases, and 12 bases separated the two germline ends. CDR3 protein: CAWSVRRGYSYNEQFF. CDR3 nucleotides: TGTGCCTGGAGTGTACGGAGAGGGTACTCCTACAATGAGCAGTTCTTC.

Here the CDR3 reads CACKKEGGDYNEQFF. CDR3 DNA: TGTGCCTGCAAGAAGGAAGGGGGGGACTACAATGAGCAGTTCTTC. V and J are TRBV2 and TRBJ2-1; D perhaps matches TRBD2 (7 bases). The CDR3 covers 15 residues. Germline V lookup: CDR1 SNHLY, CDR2 FYNNEI. Deletions cut 11 bases from V and 3 bases from J, with 20 bases between.

The V call is TRBV9, the J call TRBJ2-1; TRBD2 might be the D (6 bases). CDR1 and CDR2 from the germline V gene are SGDLS and YYNGEE. This CDR3 spans 15 amino acids. V lost 4 bases, J lost 3 bases, and 14 bases lay in between. The CDR3 is CASSLVGTGYNEQFF. Here the CDR3 DNA reads TGTGCCAGCAGCCTCGTGGGGACTGGCTACAATGAGCAGTTCTTC.

The rearrangement links TRBV5-6 to TRBJ2-3, with D tentatively TRBD2 (6 bases). V lost 1 base and J 0 bases, leaving 15 bases between the germline ends. CDR1 is SGHDT, CDR2 YYEEEE, per germline. The CDR3 totals 17 residues. Here the CDR3 DNA reads TGTGCCAGCAGCTTGTTCTCTAGCGCGTCGAGCACAGATACGCAGTATTTT. Translation gives CASSLFSSASSTDTQYF.

The J gene is TRBJ2-1, the V gene TRBV25-1; 12 bases map to TRBD2. Trimming removed 5 bases from V and 8 bases from J; junction bases left unmatched: 7. CDR1 and CDR2 from the germline V gene are MGHDK and SYGVNS. This CDR3 spans 15 amino acids. The CDR3 DNA sequence: TGTGCCAGCAGTTCCACTAGCGGGAGGTGGGATGAGCAGTTCTTC. Translating it yields CASSSTSGRWDEQFF.

In this sample, this clone turned up once. This chain connects TRBV5-4 to TRBJ2-7; tentative D call: TRBD2 (7 bases). CDR1 and CDR2 (germline): SGHNT, YYREEE (reference sequence). This CDR3 region has 14 residues. Trimming cost V 3 bases and J 3 bases, with 13 bases left between them. Here the CDR3 DNA reads TGTGCCAGCAGCTATAAGGGAGGGGGCTACGAGCAGTACTTC. Its protein is CASSYKGGGYEQYF.

The chain employs TRBV5-4 and TRBJ2-1; TRBD2 is a possible D gene (6 bases). Trimming shortened V by 1 base and J by 7 bases, and 9 bases separated the two germline ends. CDR1 is SGHNT and CDR2 is YYREEE in the germline V gene (reference sequence). This CDR3 has 13 amino acids. The CDR3 DNA reads as TGTGCCAGCAGCTTGCTCGGAGGGAATGAGCAGTTCTTC. This translates into CASSLLGGNEQFF.

This chain joins TRBV5-1 and TRBJ1-2; D uncertain. This CDR3 comprises 14 residues. Germline-derived CDR1 and CDR2 are SGHRS and YFSETQ. The V and J ends lost 4 bases and 4 bases respectively, with 14 bases between them. The CDR3 protein is CASSVDGPLYGYTF. The DNA for the CDR3 is TGCGCCAGCAGCGTGGACGGTCCTCTCTATGGCTACACCTTC.

The rearrangement uses TRBV6-1 and TRBJ2-3; TRBD1 might be the D (6 bases). The V gene lost 2 bases and the J gene lost 0 bases, with 12 bases spanning the gap. Per the germline V gene, CDR1 is MNHNS and CDR2 is SASEGT. CDR3 length: 16 residues. The CDR3 region has the DNA TGTGCCAGCAGTGAATGGTGGCAGGGGAGCACAGATACGCAGTATTTT. It yields the protein CASSEWWQGSTDTQYF.

The V and J genes are TRBV7-9 and TRBJ2-2, with TRBD2 as a possible D gene (6 bases). Germline assignment: CDR1 SEHNR and CDR2 FQNEAQ (reference sequence). Trimming cost V 2 bases and J 8 bases, with 15 bases left between them. The CDR3 length is 15 residues. CDR3 residues: CASSLTLAPGGELFF. The CDR3 nucleotides are TGTGCCAGCAGCTTAACCCTAGCGCCGGGAGGGGAGCTGTTTTTT.

V is TRBV28 and J is TRBJ2-5; 9 bases map to TRBD1. CDR1 MDHEN and CDR2 SYDVKM come from the germline V gene. With 3 bases clipped from V and 2 bases from J, the junction kept 10 bases outside the gene matches. This CDR3 is 17 amino acids long. The CDR3 is CASSFPGQGREQETQYF. The DNA for the CDR3 is TGTGCCAGCAGTTTCCCGGGACAGGGAAGGGAACAAGAGACCCAGTACTTC.

This clone was seen only once. The chain uses TRBV7-3 and TRBJ2-7; 8 nucleotides align to TRBD1. This CDR3 has 14 amino acids. CDR1 is SGHTA, CDR2 FQGTGA, per germline. V was clipped by 4 bases and J by 6 bases; unmatched bases: 8. CDR3 amino acids: CASSSSTGAGEQYF. Here the CDR3 DNA reads TGTGCCAGCAGCTCCTCGACAGGGGCGGGCGAGCAGTACTTC. Full variable domain (missing parts from reference TRBV7-3 and TRBJ2-7): GAGVSQTPSNKVTEKGKYVELRCDPISGHTALYWYRQSLGQGPEFLIYFQGTGAADDSGLPNDRFFAVRPEGSVSTLKIQRTERGDSAVYLCASSSSTGAGEQYFGPGTRLTVT.

About this clone itself: Other DNA sequences in the sample encode the same CDR3. This rearrangement joins TRBV18 to TRBJ2-3; 10 bases match TRBD2. Germline V gives CDR1 KGHSH, CDR2 LQKENI. The CDR3 spans 15 residues. After removal of 3 bases from V and 2 bases from J, the junction contained 2 bases not matched to a gene. As DNA, the CDR3 is TGTGCCAGCTCACCCCTAGCGGGGGCCACAGATACGCAGTATTTT. Protein product: CASSPLAGATDTQYF.